This record covers a single TCR beta chain. Antigen specificity is unknown. These data come from a study of long-term antiretroviral therapy in people with HIV. Study summary: The study's earliest collections predate the 2015 immediate-ART recommendation by about a decade.

V gave up 3 bases and J gave up 7 bases; unmatched junction bases: 2. The CDR3 is made up of 15 amino acids. CDR1 SGHNT and CDR2 YENEEA come from the germline V gene. Findings and limits, study-wide: Post-ART diversity increased but stayed below transplant donor controls.

They ran version v3.0 of the immunoSEQ assay at survey level. Sequencing used immunoSEQ multiplex PCR; TCRdb keeps in-frame clones, though not all of them. The table lists 16,000 or so clones, 85% of them singletons. This sequence was found in a woman in her 40s with HIV. The chain is built from TRBV11-3 and TRBJ2-1; TRBD2 aligns across 14 bases. The sequenced sample was unsorted PBMCs, obtained 0.5 years after starting antiretroviral therapy. The CDR3 DNA reads as TGTGCCAGCAGCTTGGGGACTAGCGGGAGTAATGAGCAGTTCTTC. Protein: CASSLGTSGSNEQFF. Looking up the rest from reference TRBV11-3 and TRBJ2-1 gives the full variable domain: EAGVVQSPRYKIIEKKQPVAFWCNPISGHNTLYWYLQNLGQGPELLIRYENEEAVDDSQLPKDRFSAERLKGVDSTLKIQPAELGDSAVYLCASSLGTSGSNEQFFGPGTRLTVL.